The entry that follows covers one T cell receptor (beta chain) sequence. Its specificity is not known. The data were obtained in a study of T cells expressing NK-cell markers. For the study at large: Seropositivity for HCMV was found in seven of the eight sequenced donors, with one seronegative. Whole-study findings and limits: In several donors, dominant NKG2C+ clonotypes were about 1.0-8% of CD8+ T cells.

TCRdb reprocessed the 5' RACE reads, keeping one entry per CDR3 protein, no DNA. Its listing shows about 160,000 distinct CDR3 sequences. The TCR comes from a woman aged 18-70 years in good health. The source material was blood T cells: a sorted CD56 or NKG2C T cell subset, CD4+ or CD8+ T cells, or bulk PBMC T cells (not recorded which).

Here the CDR3 reads CASSDEGGGYTF. The chain uses TRBV5-1 and TRBJ1-2. The V gene's germline CDR1 is SGHRS and CDR2 YFSETQ. There are 12 residues in the CDR3.